Listed here are 7 T cell receptor beta chains from one sample, sequenced in a study of T cell responses to AZD1222 COVID-19 vaccine. Only in-frame clones appear in the TCRdb table, and some are missing; sequencing was by immunoSEQ multiplex PCR. The table has fewer than 120,000 clones, 87% seen once. Here the sequenced sample was peripheral blood, taken on day 0 of AZD1222 vaccination. All receptors come from an adult in good health.

This clone appeared a single time. This chain links TRBV5-4 with TRBJ2-1; D unresolved. The CDR3 has 15 residues. Trimming removed 4 bases from V and 5 bases from J, with 16 bases in between. Germline V lookup: CDR1 SGHNT, CDR2 YYREEE (reference sequence). DNA of the CDR3: TGTGCCAGCAGCCCAGTGGGCCTAAAGAACAATGAGCAGTTCTTC. Protein product: CASSPVGLKNNEQFF.

The chain carries TRBV28 and TRBJ2-3, with D tentatively TRBD2 (7 bases). With 4 bases removed from V and 8 bases from J, the gap between germline ends came to 25 bases. The CDR3 runs 17 residues. Germline values: CDR1 MDHEN, CDR2 SYDVKM. CDR3 residues: CASSSPLGRGAMGTQYF. The CDR3 DNA sequence: TGTGCCAGCAGTTCCCCACTTGGACGGGGGGCCATGGGTACGCAGTATTTT.

V gene TRBV27 combines with J gene TRBJ2-7, with 9 nucleotides matching TRBD2. This CDR3 has 16 amino acids. Germline lookup yields CDR1 MNHEY and CDR2 SMNVEV (reference sequence). V was pared by 5 bases and J by 7 bases, with 15 bases of the junction left unmatched. CDR3 residues: CASSLSPTSGAGEQYF. DNA for the CDR3: TGTGCCAGCAGTCTCTCTCCGACTAGCGGAGCAGGGGAGCAGTACTTC.

This chain connects TRBV21-1 to TRBJ1-2. TRBV21-1 is a listed pseudogene. The CDR3 loop spans 13 amino acids. CDR3 in amino acids: CASSKGRTYGYTF. The CDR3 nucleotides read TGTGCCAGCAGCAAAGGACGGACCTATGGCTACACCTTC.

V and J are TRBV19 and TRBJ2-1, with TRBD1 matching 10 bases. CDR3 size: 13 residues. CDR1 and CDR2 (germline): LNHDA, SQIVND (reference sequence). V lost 6 bases to trimming and J lost 9 bases; unmatched junction nucleotides: 5. CDR3 DNA: TGTGCCAGTAGACAATGGGACAGGGGTGAGCAGTTCTTC. Its protein is CASRQWDRGEQFF. Full variable domain (outside the CDR3, taken from reference TRBV19 and TRBJ2-1): DGGITQSPKYLFRKEGQNVTLSCEQNLNHDAMYWYRQDPGQGLRLIYYSQIVNDFQKGDIAEGYSVSREKKESFPLTVTSAQKNPTAFYLCASRQWDRGEQFFGPGTRLTVL.

This chain uses TRBV6-2 or TRBV6-3 with TRBJ2-5; 10 positions match TRBD1. Germline V lookup: CDR1 MNHEY, CDR2 SVGEGT. CDR3 length: 15 amino acids. V lost 5 bases to trimming and J lost 5 bases; unmatched junction nucleotides: 8. This chain's CDR3 is CASSRDRGSGETQYF. Written as DNA, the CDR3 is TGTGCCAGCAGTCGGGACAGGGGCAGCGGGGAGACCCAGTACTTC.

The genes are TRBV30 and TRBJ1-5; possibly TRBD1 for D (6 bases). This CDR3 is 13 amino acids long. CDR1 is GTSNPN, CDR2 SVGIG, per germline (reference sequence). V lost 4 bases, J lost 2 bases, and 9 bases lay in between. The CDR3 spells CAWKSGGNQPQHF. In DNA, the CDR3 is TGTGCCTGGAAATCAGGGGGCAATCAGCCCCAGCATTTT.